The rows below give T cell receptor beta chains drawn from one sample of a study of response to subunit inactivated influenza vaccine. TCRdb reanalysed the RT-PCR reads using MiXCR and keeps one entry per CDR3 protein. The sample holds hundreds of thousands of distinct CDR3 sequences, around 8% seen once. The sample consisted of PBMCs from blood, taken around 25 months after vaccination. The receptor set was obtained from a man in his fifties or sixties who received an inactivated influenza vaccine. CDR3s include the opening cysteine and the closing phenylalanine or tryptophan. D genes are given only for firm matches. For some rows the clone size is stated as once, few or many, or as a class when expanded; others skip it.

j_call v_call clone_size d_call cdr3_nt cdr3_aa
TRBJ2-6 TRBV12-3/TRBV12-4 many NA TGTGCCAGCAGTTCTGGGGCCAACGTCCTGACTTTC CASSSGANVLTF
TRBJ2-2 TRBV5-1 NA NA TGCGCCAGCAGCCTCAATTCGCAGACAGCGAACACCGGGGAGCTGTTTTTT CASSLNSQTANTGELFF
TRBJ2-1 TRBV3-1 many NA TGTGCCAGCAGCCAAGATTGGGGCTCCCGCCACAATGAGCAGTTCTTC CASSQDWGSRHNEQFF
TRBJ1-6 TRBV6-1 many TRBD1 TGTGCCAGCAGCCACACACGAGACAGGGGGTTTCAACCCCTCCACTTT CASSHTRDRGFQPLHF
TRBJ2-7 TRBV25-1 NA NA TGTGCCAGCAGTGAATATAGGACCGACGAGCAGTACTTC CASSEYRTDEQYF
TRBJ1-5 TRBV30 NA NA TGTGCCTGGAGTCCCCTTGCCCATCAGCCCCAGCATTTT CAWSPLAHQPQHF
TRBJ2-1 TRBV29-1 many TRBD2 TGCAGCGTCAGACCTAGCGGCCACGGCGGTGAGCAGTTCTTC CSVRPSGHGGEQFF
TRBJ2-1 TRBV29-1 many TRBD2 TGCAGCGTTGAAGGCCCTAGCGGGAGAAGCAATGAGCAGTTCTTC CSVEGPSGRSNEQFF
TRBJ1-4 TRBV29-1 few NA TGCAGCGTTAAGGAAATTAATGAAAAACTGTTTTTT CSVKEINEKLFF
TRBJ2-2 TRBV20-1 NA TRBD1 TGCAGTGCTAGGGCAGGGGGCCTGGGGGAGCTGTTTTTT CSARAGGLGELFF
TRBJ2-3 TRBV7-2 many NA TGTGCCAGCAGCTCCCTTCCGGGACAAAGCACAGATACGCAGTATTTT CASSSLPGQSTDTQYF
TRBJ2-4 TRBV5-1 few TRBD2 TGCGCCAGCAGCTGGGGGACTAGCGGGGGCATTCAGTACTTC CASSWGTSGGIQYF
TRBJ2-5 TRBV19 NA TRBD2 TGTGCCAGTAGTATAGTGAGCGGGAGCGTCCAAGAGACCCAGTACTTC CASSIVSGSVQETQYF
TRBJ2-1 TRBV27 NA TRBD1 TGTGCCAGCATGGGACAGGGGACGTTCAATGAGCAGTTCTTC CASMGQGTFNEQFF
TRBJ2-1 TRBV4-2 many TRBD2 TGTGCCAGCAGCCAGACTAGCGGGGACACCTACAATGAGCAGTTCTTC CASSQTSGDTYNEQFF
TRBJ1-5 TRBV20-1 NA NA TGCAGTATACTAGCTAGATCCAATCAGCCCCAGCATTTT CSILARSNQPQHF
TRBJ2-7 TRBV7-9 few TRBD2 TGTGCCAGCAGCTCCAGCGTAGCGTCTAGCGGGGGCTACGAGCAGTACTTC CASSSSVASSGGYEQYF
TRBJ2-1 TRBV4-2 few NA TGTGCCAGCAGTCGTGACCTAGGACGCGCGGTCAATGAGCAGTTCTTC CASSRDLGRAVNEQFF
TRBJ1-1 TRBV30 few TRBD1 TGTGCCTGGAGTGTAAAAGTCGAGACAGGGCGGAGGAGGGCTTTCTTT CAWSVKVETGRRRAFF
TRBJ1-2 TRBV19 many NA TGTGCCAGTAGTCTGGGCGGCGCCGTAAGCTACACCTTC CASSLGGAVSYTF
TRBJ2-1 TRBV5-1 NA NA TGCGCCAGCCGGGCATCGGTTTCGGGGGGCGTGAGCAATGAGCAGTTCTTC CASRASVSGGVSNEQFF
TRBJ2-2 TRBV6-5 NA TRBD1 TGTGCCAGCAATTCAGGGGGTCCCGGGGAGCTGTTTTTT CASNSGGPGELFF
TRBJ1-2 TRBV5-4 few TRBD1 TGTGCCAGCAGCTCTTACCGAACAGGGGGCGGCTATGGCTACACCTTC CASSSYRTGGGYGYTF
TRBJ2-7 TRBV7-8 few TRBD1 TGTGCCAGCAGCTTTGAGGAGGGGACAGGGGGACCCTACGAGCAGTACTTC CASSFEEGTGGPYEQYF
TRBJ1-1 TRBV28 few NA TGTGGAACCCACTGGAACGCTGAAGCTTTCTTT CGTHWNAEAFF
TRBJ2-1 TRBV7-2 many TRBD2 TGTGCCAGCAGCGCGGGACTAGCCCCCAATGAGCAGTTCTTC CASSAGLAPNEQFF
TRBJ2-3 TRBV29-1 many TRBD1 TGCAGCGTTGAAGACCTGGCCAGGGGGATCACAGATACGCAGTATTTT CSVEDLARGITDTQYF
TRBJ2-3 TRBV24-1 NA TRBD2 TGTGCCACCAGCCGGACTAGCGGGAGGCCAGATACGCAGTATTTT CATSRTSGRPDTQYF
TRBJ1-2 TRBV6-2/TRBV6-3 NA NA TGTGCCAGCAGTTACTCTCCCGGAGCAATCCCACATGCGGGCTATGGCTACACCTTC CASSYSPGAIPHAGYGYTF
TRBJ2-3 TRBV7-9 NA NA TGTGCCAGCAGCTTAGGGGTTGCAGGCACAGATACGCAGTATTTT CASSLGVAGTDTQYF
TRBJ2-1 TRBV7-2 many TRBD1 TGTGCCAGCAGCTTAGCGCCGGCAGGGGGCTACAATGAGCAGTTCTTC CASSLAPAGGYNEQFF
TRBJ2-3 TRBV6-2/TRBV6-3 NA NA TGTGCCAGCAGTTACTCCCCCTCGGGAGATACGCAGTATTTT CASSYSPSGDTQYF
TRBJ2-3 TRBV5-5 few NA TGTGCCAGCAGCTTCACAGTTCCCACAGATACGCAGTATTTT CASSFTVPTDTQYF
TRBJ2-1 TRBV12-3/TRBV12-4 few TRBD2 TGTGCCAGCAGTACTAGCGGGCGTAGAAGCTCCTACAATGAGCAGTTCTTC CASSTSGRRSSYNEQFF
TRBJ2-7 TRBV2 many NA TGTGCCAGCATTCCACGGAGGGACTCCCACTACGAGCAGTACTTC CASIPRRDSHYEQYF
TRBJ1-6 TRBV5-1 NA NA TGCGCCAGCAGCTCTTCGGAAAATTCACCCCTCCACTTT CASSSSENSPLHF
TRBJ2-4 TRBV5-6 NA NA TGTGCCAGCAGCTTGGGGGGCGGCGGGTCAGCCAAAAACATTCAGTACTTC CASSLGGGGSAKNIQYF
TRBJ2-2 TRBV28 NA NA TGTGCCAGCAGTTGGAGCTGGAGGTTGTTTTTT CASSWSWRLFF
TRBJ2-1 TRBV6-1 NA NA TGTGCCAGCAGACTCACGTTGAGCTACAATGAGCAGTTCTTC CASRLTLSYNEQFF
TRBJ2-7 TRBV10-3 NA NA TGTGCCATCAGTGGGGAAGTTGGGTACGAGCAGTACTTC CAISGEVGYEQYF
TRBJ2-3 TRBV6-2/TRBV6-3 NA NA TGTGCCAGCAGTTACTCAGGGTCCGATACGCAGTATTTT CASSYSGSDTQYF
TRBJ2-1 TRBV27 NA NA TGTGCCAGCAGTTTATCATGGGTGAATTCCGAGCAGTTCTTC CASSLSWVNSEQFF
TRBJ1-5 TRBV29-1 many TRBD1 TGCAGCGCCACAGGGGCGTGCAATCAGCCCCAGCATTTT CSATGACNQPQHF
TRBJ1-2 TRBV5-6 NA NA TGTGCCAGCAGCTTGGCCAATGAGTGGTCTAACTATGGCTACACCTTC CASSLANEWSNYGYTF
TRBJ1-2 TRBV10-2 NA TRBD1 TGCGCCAGCGGACCGGGACAGGGAACTGGCTACACCTTC CASGPGQGTGYTF
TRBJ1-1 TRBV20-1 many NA TGCAGTGCTAGAGTGGCAGGGGTAACTGAAGCTTTCTTT CSARVAGVTEAFF
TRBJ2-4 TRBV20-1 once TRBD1 TGCAGTGCTAGAGTCGGGACAGGGGACAGCATTCAGTACTTC CSARVGTGDSIQYF
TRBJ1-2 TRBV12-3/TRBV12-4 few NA TGTGCCAGCAGTTTAGGCGGGGGGCCGCGCTATGGCTACACCTTC CASSLGGGPRYGYTF
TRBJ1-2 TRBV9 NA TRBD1 TGTGCCAGCAGCGTAGGACAGGGTAACTATGGCTACACCTTC CASSVGQGNYGYTF
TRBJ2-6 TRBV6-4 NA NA TGTGCCAGCAGTGTGGGGCCTGGGGCCAACGTCCTGACTTTC CASSVGPGANVLTF
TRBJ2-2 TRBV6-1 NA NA TGTGCCAGCTTGGGTCAGGGAGGAACCGGGGAGCTGTTTTTT CASLGQGGTGELFF
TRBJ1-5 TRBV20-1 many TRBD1 TGCAGTGCCCGACCCGGGACAGGGATTCAGCCCCAGCATTTT CSARPGTGIQPQHF
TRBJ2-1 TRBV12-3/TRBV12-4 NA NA TGTGCCAGCACTACTGTCCCGAGCTCCTACAATGAGCAGTTCTTC CASTTVPSSYNEQFF